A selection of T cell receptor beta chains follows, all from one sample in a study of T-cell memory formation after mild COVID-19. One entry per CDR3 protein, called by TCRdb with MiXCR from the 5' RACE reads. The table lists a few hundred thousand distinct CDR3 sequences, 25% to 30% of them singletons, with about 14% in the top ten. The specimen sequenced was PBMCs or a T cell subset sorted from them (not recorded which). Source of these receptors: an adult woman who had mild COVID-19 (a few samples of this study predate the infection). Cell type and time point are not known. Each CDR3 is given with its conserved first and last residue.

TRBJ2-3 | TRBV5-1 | CASTPRGRGSRTQYF
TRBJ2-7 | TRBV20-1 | CSARDIGTSSYEQYF
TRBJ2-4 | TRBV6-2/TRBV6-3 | CASSFPGNIQYF
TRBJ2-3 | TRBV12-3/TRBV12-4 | CASSRETGYADTQYF
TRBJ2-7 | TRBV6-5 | CASSSPGEQYF
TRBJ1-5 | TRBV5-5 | CASRFSDREDQPQHF
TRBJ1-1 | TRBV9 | CASSGGQTEAFF
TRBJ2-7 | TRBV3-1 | CASSQFLVHTPEQYF
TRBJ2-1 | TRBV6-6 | CASSDSIAGGRTNEQFF
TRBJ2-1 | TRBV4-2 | CASSHAGDSYNEQFF
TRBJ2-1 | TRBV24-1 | CATSDHRVSGYNEQFF
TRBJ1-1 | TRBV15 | CATSRDPSTGNTEAFF
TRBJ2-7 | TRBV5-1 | CASSLAENGYEQYF
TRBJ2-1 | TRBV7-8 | CASSRLAGGPGEQFF
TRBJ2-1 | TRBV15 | CATSQDSSSYRDEQFF
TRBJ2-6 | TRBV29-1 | CSVAPRVSVSGANVLTF
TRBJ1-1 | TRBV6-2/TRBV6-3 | CASSYSKYTGNTEAFF
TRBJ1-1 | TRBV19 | CASSMGANTEAFF
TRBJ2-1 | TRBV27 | CASRRLAGENEQFF
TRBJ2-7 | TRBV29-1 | CSVEDARGGEQYF
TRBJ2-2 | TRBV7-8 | CASSFGRGELFF
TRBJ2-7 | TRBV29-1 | CSVEEASGGGAPYEQYF
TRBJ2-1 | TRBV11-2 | CASSLGALGGNEQFF
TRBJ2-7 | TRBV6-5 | CASSPEPKGSYEQYF
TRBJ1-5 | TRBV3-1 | CASSQTYSNQPQHF
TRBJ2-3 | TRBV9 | CASSALFVDPSTDTQYF
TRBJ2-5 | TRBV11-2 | CASSLDPQYF
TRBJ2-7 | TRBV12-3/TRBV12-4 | CASSWGGSYEQYF
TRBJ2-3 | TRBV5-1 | CASSLGLAGASTDTQYF
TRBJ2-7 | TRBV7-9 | CASRSHDSQYF
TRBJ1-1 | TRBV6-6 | CASQDMNTEAFF
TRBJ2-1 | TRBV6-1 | CASRGVREQFF
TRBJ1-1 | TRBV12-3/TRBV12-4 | CASNPRQGLDTEAFF
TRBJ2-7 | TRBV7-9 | CASSPPRATYEQYF
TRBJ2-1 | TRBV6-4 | CASKGLAGGNEQFF
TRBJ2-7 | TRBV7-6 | CASSDRTGTYEQYF
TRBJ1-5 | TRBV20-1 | CSARDRSASNQPQHF
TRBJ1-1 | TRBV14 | CASSQAVTEAFF
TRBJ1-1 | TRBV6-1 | CASSVRLNTEAFF
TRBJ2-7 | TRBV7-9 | CASSRGDSPSYEQYF
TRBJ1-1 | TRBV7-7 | CASSFGEYTEAFF
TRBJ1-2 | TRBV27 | CASRRDRVELGYGYTF
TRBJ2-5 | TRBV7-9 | CASSLGQLPQETQYF
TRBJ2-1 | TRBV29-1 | CSVTGSFYNEQFF
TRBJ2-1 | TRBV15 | CATSRLPLAYNEQFF
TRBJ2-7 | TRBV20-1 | CSANGQPYEQYF